This TCR beta chain is drawn from a study of human T cells and chemical hapten exposure. As for the study in general: Slight volume differences across pooled libraries mainly accounted for varying per-sample TCR yields. General study points: There were significantly more large CDR3 similarity clusters among expanded TCRs than among controls. After DPC sensitization, TCRs above 1 in 1000 frequency showed no change. PT1 expanded TCR counts and patch test score were linked, and their correlation was positive.

TCRdb passed the RACE reads through MiXCR, listing each CDR3 protein once. The table records 40,000 to 65,000 distinct CDR3 sequences, approximately 11% of them present only once. On this clonotype: Its target is not known.

V was pared by 1 base and J by 10 bases, with 7 bases of the junction left unmatched. The CDR3 totals 15 residues. Specified time point: patch test 1, 2 weeks after DPC sensitization. Treatment reported: therapeutic diphenylcyclopropenone sensitization with weekly scalp DPC. Unfractionated whole blood yielded total RNA. The sequenced sample was whole blood, obtained in connection with sensitization to the hapten diphenylcyclopropenone (DPC). The sequence derives from a woman in her thirties or forties with alopecia areata. Some clones in this sample may be carry-over from other donors' samples. V gene TRBV12-3 or TRBV12-4 combines with J gene TRBJ2-1; 10 bases are a match to TRBD2. The CDR3 is CASSLEREGLREQFF. CDR3 DNA sequence: TGTGCCAGCAGTTTAGAGCGGGAGGGCCTACGAGAGCAGTTCTTC.